This entry concerns a single T cell receptor beta chain. One end of the junction does not line up with germline, which may come from a read error. These data originate in a study of Graves' ophthalmopathy and Graves' hyperthyroidism. CDR3 length: 11 residues. RNA served as the template for amplifying TCR beta CDR3 regions. RT-PCR in the first round used HTBI primers; a second-round multiplex PCR followed. TCRdb independently ran MiXCR on the multiplex PCR reads; one entry per CDR3 protein. In the table there are under 800,000 distinct CDR3 sequences, about 24% of which are singletons. The sequence derives from a woman between 18 and 29 years old with stable Graves' hyperthyroidism. Some clones in this sample may be carry-over from other donors' samples. This rearrangement joins TRBV12-3 or TRBV12-4 to TRBJ2-5; D call uncertain. Sequences were obtained from peripheral blood. CDR3 residues: CASSFVETQYF. The CDR3 DNA reads as TGTGCCAGCAGTTTCGTGGAGACCCAGTATTTC.